This T cell receptor (beta chain) was identified during a study of T-cell reconstitution after alpha-beta-depleted transplantation in children. Germline values: CDR1 SGHRS, CDR2 YFSETQ. Germline trimming cut 8 bases from V and 6 bases from J; bases unmatched to any gene: 13. This CDR3 contains 14 residues. Points on this clonotype: The antigen remains undetermined.

Unique molecular identifiers were incorporated into the prepared TCRbeta library. TCRdb re-called the PCR reads with MiXCR, one entry per CDR3 protein. The table includes 500,000 to 650,000 distinct CDR3 sequences, over 10% detected once. General study results and limits: It was reported that alpha-beta T cells came from several hundred expanded graft clones (about two months after transplant). Fresh T-cell production supplied most of the T-cell counts and diversity seen one year after transplant.

This sample comprised PBMCs, mostly from graft donor cells, obtained 360 days after TCRalphabeta/CD19-depleted stem cell transplant. The chain links TRBV5-1 to TRBJ2-7, with 8 bases matching TRBD1. The sequence was collected from a male patient younger than 18 who had a stem cell transplant for acute myeloid leukemia, so the T cells may come from the graft donor. The CDR3 DNA reads as TGCGCCAGTTCAGGAAGGACAGGGACTGGCGAGCAGTACTTC. Translation: CASSGRTGTGEQYF.